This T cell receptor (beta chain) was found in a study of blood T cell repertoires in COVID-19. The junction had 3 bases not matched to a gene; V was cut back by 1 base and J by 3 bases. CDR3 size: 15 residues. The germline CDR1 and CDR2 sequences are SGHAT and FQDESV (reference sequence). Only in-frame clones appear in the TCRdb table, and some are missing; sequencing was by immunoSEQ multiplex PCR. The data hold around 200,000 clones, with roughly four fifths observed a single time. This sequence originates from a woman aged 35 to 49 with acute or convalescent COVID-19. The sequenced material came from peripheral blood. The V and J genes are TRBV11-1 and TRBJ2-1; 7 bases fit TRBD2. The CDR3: CASSLGRGGYNEQFF. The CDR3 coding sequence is TGTGCCAGCAGCTTAGGGCGCGGGGGCTACAATGAGCAGTTCTTC. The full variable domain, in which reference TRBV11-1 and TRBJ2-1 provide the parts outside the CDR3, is EAEVAQSPRYKITEKSQAVAFWCDPISGHATLYWYRQILGQGPELLVQFQDESVVDDSQLPKDRFSAERLKGVDSTLKIQPAELGDSAMYLCASSLGRGGYNEQFFGPGTRLTVL.